One sample yielded the 25 T cell receptor beta chains listed below, sequenced in a study of T-cell reconstitution after alpha-beta-depleted transplantation in children. The authors prepared the TCRbeta library with unique molecular identifiers. TCRdb reanalysed the PCR reads using MiXCR and keeps one entry per CDR3 protein. The sample has 250,000 to 300,000 distinct CDR3 sequences, roughly a tenth seen once. The sequencing used PBMCs, collected before TCRalphabeta/CD19-depleted stem cell transplant. Every receptor here comes from a boy in the first two years of life with acute myeloid leukemia, due to receive a stem cell transplant.

This clonotype was detected many times. The V gene is TRBV7-3, the J gene TRBJ2-3; 7 nucleotides agree with TRBD1. V lost 5 bases, J lost 0 bases, and 5 bases stayed unmatched. Germline V gives CDR1 SGHTA, CDR2 FQGTGA. This CDR3 has 15 residues. This chain's CDR3 is CASSRDRASTDTQYF. The CDR3 DNA sequence: TGTGCCAGCAGCCGCGACAGGGCAAGCACAGATACGCAGTATTTT.

In its sample, this clonotype was seen many times. V gene TRBV20-1 combines with J gene TRBJ2-7; D ambiguous. CDR3 length: 12 residues. CDR1 is DFQATT and CDR2 is SNEGSKA in the germline V gene (reference sequence). Trimming left V 3 bases short and J 1 base short, with 7 bases between. CDR3 amino acids: CSASVNSYEQYF. Here the CDR3 DNA reads TGCAGTGCTAGCGTTAATTCCTACGAGCAGTACTTC.

Notes on this clonotype: A much bigger clone sits one base away, suggesting this may be a read error. The J gene is TRBJ2-2, the V gene TRBV20-1; the match to TRBD2 covers 7 bases. CDR3 length equals 15 residues. Germline CDR1 DFQATT, CDR2 SNEGSKA (reference sequence). The junction had 5 bases not matched to a gene; V was cut back by 0 bases and J by 4 bases. This chain's CDR3 is CSARELGGITGELFF. The CDR3, as DNA: TGCAGTGCTAGAGAGCTGGGGGGGATCACCGGGGAGCTGTTTTTT.

This clonotype was counted a few times. The chain is built from TRBV5-4 and TRBJ2-5; tentative D call: TRBD1 (6 bases). From germline, CDR1 is SGHNT and CDR2 YYREEE (reference sequence). The CDR3 is 13 amino acids. With 0 bases removed from V and 5 bases from J, the gap between germline ends came to 8 bases. The CDR3 nucleotides read TGTGCCAGCAGCTTGGTCGACAGGGAGACCCAGTACTTC. This sequence encodes CASSLVDRETQYF.

This clonotype appeared many times. This chain joins TRBV4-3 and TRBJ2-6; perhaps D is TRBD1 or TRBD2 (5 bases each). V gave up 0 bases and J gave up 4 bases, with 13 bases separating them. Germline loops: CDR1 LGHNA, CDR2 YSLEER. The CDR3 length is 17 residues. In DNA, the CDR3 is TGCGCCAGCAGCCAAGAGGGACCTCACCAAGGGGCCAACGTCCTGACTTTC. Translating gives CASSQEGPHQGANVLTF.

This clonotype has a count of ten or more. V is TRBV5-1 and J is TRBJ2-3, with D tentatively TRBD2 (5 bases). CDR1 is SGHRS and CDR2 is YFSETQ in the germline V gene. The V gene lost 0 bases and the J gene lost 2 bases, with 10 bases spanning the gap. The CDR3 runs 15 residues. Written as DNA, the CDR3 is TGCGCCAGCAGCTTGGAAGGACTGCTCACAGATACGCAGTATTTT. It codes for CASSLEGLLTDTQYF.

The chain carries TRBV19 and TRBJ2-3, with 7 bases fitting TRBD1. The J segment lost 4 bases and the V segment lost 5 bases, leaving 6 bases of the junction unmatched. The CDR3 runs to 14 residues. Germline values: CDR1 LNHDA, CDR2 SQIVND (reference sequence). The CDR3 DNA sequence: TGTGCCAGTAGTGCCTGTCAGGGGGCAGATACGCAGTATTTT. The encoded protein is CASSACQGADTQYF.

The chain uses TRBV7-3 and TRBJ2-3; no definite D call. The CDR3 consists of 14 residues. Germline CDR1 and CDR2: SGHTA and FQGTGA. Trimming shortened V by 1 base and J by 1 base, and 6 bases separated the two germline ends. This CDR3 is CASSLNLGTDTQYF. The CDR3, as DNA: TGTGCCAGCAGCTTAAATTTGGGCACAGATACGCAGTATTTT. Based on the CDR3 plus reference TRBV7-3 and TRBJ2-3, the full variable domain is GAGVSQTPSNKVTEKGKYVELRCDPISGHTALYWYRQSLGQGPEFLIYFQGTGAADDSGLPNDRFFAVRPEGSVSTLKIQRTERGDSAVYLCASSLNLGTDTQYFGPGTRLTVL.

This clonotype was seen only a few times. The rearrangement links TRBV14 to TRBJ2-1, with 12 bases aligning to TRBD2. This CDR3 spans 14 amino acids. The ends lost 4 bases at V and 9 bases at J; junction bases unmatched: 4. Looked up from germline, CDR1 is SGHDN and CDR2 is FVKESK. The CDR3 region has the DNA TGTGCCAGCAGCCCGGGACTAGCGGGTCGTGAGCAGTTCTTC. As protein: CASSPGLAGREQFF.

Many counts were recorded for this clonotype. The chain carries TRBV2 and TRBJ2-7; 8 nucleotides align to TRBD1. The germline V gene has CDR1 SNHLY and CDR2 FYNNEI. This CDR3 comprises 16 residues. The J segment lost 2 bases and the V segment lost 7 bases, leaving 13 bases of the junction unmatched. CDR3 DNA: TGTGCCAGCACATCGCCGCCCGGACAGGGCCCCTACGAGCAGTACTTC. This gives the protein CASTSPPGQGPYEQYF.

This chain's CDR3 is CASRDLGQGGTGELFF. The CDR3 nucleotides read TGTGCCAGCAGGGACCTGGGACAGGGAGGAACCGGGGAGCTGTTTTTT. V gene TRBV6-1 combines with J gene TRBJ2-2, with TRBD1 matching over 9 bases. Germline assignment: CDR1 MNHNS and CDR2 SASEGT. V lost 6 bases, J lost 5 bases, and 10 bases stayed unmatched. CDR3 length equals 16 residues.

The J gene is TRBJ2-1, the V gene TRBV23-1; the D gene is possibly TRBD2 (6 bases). TRBV23-1 qualifies as an ORF whose function is uncertain. V was shortened by 7 bases and J by 15 bases, with 19 bases between the two germline ends. The CDR3 length is 12 residues. The chain's CDR3 is CASTPSGGVPFF. CDR3 coding DNA: TGCGCCAGCACTCCCAGCGGAGGGGTTCCGTTCTTC.

This clonotype was observed many times. The chain carries TRBV7-3 and TRBJ2-3; TRBD2 matches 7 bases. Germline lookup yields CDR1 SGHTA and CDR2 FQGTGA. With 0 bases clipped from V and 6 bases from J, the junction kept 9 bases outside the gene matches. The CDR3 is 16 residues long. This chain's CDR3 is CASSLTSSGTPDTQYF. As DNA, the CDR3 is TGTGCCAGCAGCTTAACTTCAAGCGGGACCCCCGATACGCAGTATTTT.

The chain recombines TRBV20-1 with TRBJ1-6; unclear D gene. This CDR3 is built from 14 residues. Deletions cut 6 bases from V and 7 bases from J, with 16 bases between. CDR1 and CDR2 (germline): DFQATT, SNEGSKA (reference sequence). CDR3 nucleotide sequence: TGCAGTGCCAACGACGCGGCGGTAAATTCACCCCTCCACTTT. Translated: CSANDAAVNSPLHF.

This clonotype has a handful of counts. V is TRBV9 and J is TRBJ2-5; perhaps TRBD2 as D (7 bases). The V and J ends lost 4 bases and 4 bases respectively, with 20 bases between them. The germline gives CDR1 SGDLS, CDR2 YYNGEE. The CDR3 is 16 amino acids. CDR3 sequence reads: CASSFNPRGRGETQYF. The DNA of the CDR3 is TGTGCCAGCAGCTTTAATCCGCGGGGGCGCGGAGAGACCCAGTACTTC.

This clonotype was seen a few times. The CDR3 DNA is TGTGCCAGCAGTTTCTCGACAGGACTCCGCAATGAGCAGTTCTTC. Encoded protein: CASSFSTGLRNEQFF. This chain connects TRBV27 to TRBJ2-1; the D gene is possibly TRBD1 (6 bases). The CDR3 contains 15 residues. Trimming stripped 3 bases from V and 6 bases from J, with 15 bases between. Germline V gene sequence: CDR1 MNHEY, CDR2 SMNVEV (reference sequence).

V gene TRBV20-1 combines with J gene TRBJ2-1, with unresolved D. From germline, CDR1 is DFQATT and CDR2 SNEGSKA (reference sequence). V lost 6 bases, J lost 4 bases, and 16 bases lay in between. The CDR3 loop spans 14 amino acids. CDR3 amino acids: CSAQLVRAYNEQFF. The CDR3 bases are TGCAGTGCACAGCTAGTCCGGGCTTACAATGAGCAGTTCTTC.

This clonotype occurred many times. The chain joins TRBV20-1 to TRBJ1-6; D uncertain. Germline CDR1 reads DFQATT; CDR2 reads SNEGSKA (reference sequence). V was shortened by 4 bases and J by 9 bases, with 13 bases between the two germline ends. CDR3 length: 13 amino acids. CDR3 DNA sequence: TGCAGTGCTACCCCCCAGGCACTTTCACCCCTCCACTTT. Translating gives CSATPQALSPLHF.

This clonotype showed up just a few times. The CDR3 region has the DNA TGTGCCAGCAGCCCAGGGGGCACCGGGGGCAATCAGCCCCAGCATTTT. This sequence encodes CASSPGGTGGNQPQHF. This sequence joins TRBV3-1 and TRBJ1-5; 8 bases match TRBD1. This CDR3 is 16 amino acids long. The germline V gene encodes CDR1 LGHDT and CDR2 YNNKEL (reference sequence). Losses at the gene ends were 4 bases for V and 2 bases for J; bases not matched to a gene: 7.

The V gene is TRBV5-5, the J gene TRBJ2-1; TRBD2 agrees at 13 bases. Looked up from germline, CDR1 is SGHKS and CDR2 is YYEKEE (reference sequence). The V gene end was trimmed by 3 bases and the J gene end by 2 bases; junction bases not matched to a gene: 8. This CDR3 is built from 18 residues. In nucleotides, the CDR3 is TGTGCCAGCAGCTCAAGGACTAGCGGGAGCAGGACCTACAATGAGCAGTTCTTC. This translates into CASSSRTSGSRTYNEQFF. Full variable domain (rest looked up from reference TRBV5-5 and TRBJ2-1): DAGVTQSPTHLIKTRGQQVTLRCSPISGHKSVSWYQQVLGQGPQFIFQYYEKEERGRGNFPDRFSARQFPNYSSELNVNALLLGDSALYLCASSSRTSGSRTYNEQFFGPGTRLTVL.

This clonotype was recorded many times. V and J are TRBV27 and TRBJ2-2; the D is unclear. CDR1 is MNHEY, CDR2 SMNVEV, per germline (reference sequence). The CDR3 sequence is 16 residues long. Trimming left V 6 bases short and J 4 bases short, with 18 bases between. The CDR3 DNA follows: TGTGCCAGCAGCCGAAGCCCCGAGAGGTTCACCGGGGAGCTGTTTTTT. It encodes CASSRSPERFTGELFF.

In this sample, this clonotype turned up many times. The rearrangement uses TRBV6-5 and TRBJ1-5; D is perhaps TRBD1 (5 bases). Per the germline V gene, CDR1 is MNHEY and CDR2 is SVGAGI. CDR3 length equals 15 residues. Trimming took off 4 bases at V and 2 bases at J, with 12 bases between the two ends. The CDR3 nucleotides are TGTGCCAGCAGTTTCACGTGGGGGGGCAATCAGCCCCAGCATTTT. Its protein product is CASSFTWGGNQPQHF.

This clonotype occurred many times. The V and J genes are TRBV10-3 and TRBJ1-1; D possibly corresponds to TRBD1 (6 bases). In germline, CDR1 is ENHRY, CDR2 SYGVKD. V lost 3 bases and J lost 1, with 12 bases in between. This CDR3 has 15 amino acids. CDR3: CAISERQVANTEAFF. CDR3 nucleotide sequence: TGTGCCATCAGTGAACGACAGGTAGCGAACACTGAAGCTTTCTTT.

The table lists this clonotype with a few counts. The gene calls are TRBV19 and TRBJ2-4; TRBD1 matches at 7 bases. J lost 6 bases, V lost 5 bases, and 7 bases had no gene match. The length of the CDR3 is 14 residues. CDR1 LNHDA and CDR2 SQIVND come from the germline V gene (reference sequence). The CDR3 DNA is TGTGCCAGTAGTTCGACAGGGCACGGAAACATTCAGTACTTC. Its protein product is CASSSTGHGNIQYF.

This clonotype was seen many times. The genes are TRBV20-1 and TRBJ2-7; 7 nucleotides match TRBD1. The germline V gene encodes CDR1 DFQATT and CDR2 SNEGSKA (reference sequence). J gave up 7 bases and V 3 bases, and 6 bases lay outside the gene matches. The CDR3 totals 12 residues. CDR3 nucleotide sequence: TGCAGTGCTAGGAGGACAGGTGGGGAGCAGTACTTC. This gives the protein CSARRTGGEQYF.